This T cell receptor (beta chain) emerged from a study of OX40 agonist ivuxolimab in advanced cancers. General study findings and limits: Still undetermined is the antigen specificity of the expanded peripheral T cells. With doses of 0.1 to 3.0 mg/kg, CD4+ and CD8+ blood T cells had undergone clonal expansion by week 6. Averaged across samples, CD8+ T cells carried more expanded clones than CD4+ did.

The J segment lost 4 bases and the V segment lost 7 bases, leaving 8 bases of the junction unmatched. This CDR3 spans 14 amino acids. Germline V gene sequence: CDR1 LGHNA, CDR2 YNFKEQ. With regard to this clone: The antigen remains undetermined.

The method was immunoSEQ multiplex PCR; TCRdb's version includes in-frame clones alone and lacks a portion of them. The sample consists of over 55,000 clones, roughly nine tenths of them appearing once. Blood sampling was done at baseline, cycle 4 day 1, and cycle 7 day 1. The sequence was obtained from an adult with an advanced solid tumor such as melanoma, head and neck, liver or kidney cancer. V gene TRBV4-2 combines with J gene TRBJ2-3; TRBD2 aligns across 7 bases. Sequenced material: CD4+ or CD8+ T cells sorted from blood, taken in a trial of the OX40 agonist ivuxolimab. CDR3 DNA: TGTGCCAGCAAGGAAACGGGAGGTCCAGATACGCAGTATTTT. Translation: CASKETGGPDTQYF.